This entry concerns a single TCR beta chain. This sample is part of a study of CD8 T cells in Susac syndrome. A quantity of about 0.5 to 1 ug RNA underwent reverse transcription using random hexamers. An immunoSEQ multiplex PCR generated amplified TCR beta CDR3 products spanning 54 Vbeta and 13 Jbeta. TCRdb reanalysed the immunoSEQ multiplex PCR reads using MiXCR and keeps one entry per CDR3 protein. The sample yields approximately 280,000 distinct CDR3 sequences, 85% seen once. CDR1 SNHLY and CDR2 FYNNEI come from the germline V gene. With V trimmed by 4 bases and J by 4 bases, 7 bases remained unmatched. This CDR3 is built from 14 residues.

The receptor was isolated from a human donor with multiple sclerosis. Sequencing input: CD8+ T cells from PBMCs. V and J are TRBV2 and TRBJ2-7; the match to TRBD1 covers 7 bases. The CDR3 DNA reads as TGTGCCAGCAGTGTCGGGACAGCTGATTACGAGCAGTACTTC. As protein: CASSVGTADYEQYF.